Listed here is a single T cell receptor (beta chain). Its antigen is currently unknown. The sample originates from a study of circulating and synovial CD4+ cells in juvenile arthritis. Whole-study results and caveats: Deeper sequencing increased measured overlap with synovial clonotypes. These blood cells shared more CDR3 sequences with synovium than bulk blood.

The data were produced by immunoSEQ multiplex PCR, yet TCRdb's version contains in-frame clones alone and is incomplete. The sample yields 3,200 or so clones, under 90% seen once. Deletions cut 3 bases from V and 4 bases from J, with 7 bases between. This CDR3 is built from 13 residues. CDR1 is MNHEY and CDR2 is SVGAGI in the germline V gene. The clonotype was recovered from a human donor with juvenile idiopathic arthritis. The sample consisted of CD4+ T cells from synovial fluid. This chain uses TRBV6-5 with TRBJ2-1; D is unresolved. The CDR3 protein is CASSYRVYNEQFF. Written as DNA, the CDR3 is TGTGCCAGCAGTTATCGAGTGTACAATGAGCAGTTCTTC.